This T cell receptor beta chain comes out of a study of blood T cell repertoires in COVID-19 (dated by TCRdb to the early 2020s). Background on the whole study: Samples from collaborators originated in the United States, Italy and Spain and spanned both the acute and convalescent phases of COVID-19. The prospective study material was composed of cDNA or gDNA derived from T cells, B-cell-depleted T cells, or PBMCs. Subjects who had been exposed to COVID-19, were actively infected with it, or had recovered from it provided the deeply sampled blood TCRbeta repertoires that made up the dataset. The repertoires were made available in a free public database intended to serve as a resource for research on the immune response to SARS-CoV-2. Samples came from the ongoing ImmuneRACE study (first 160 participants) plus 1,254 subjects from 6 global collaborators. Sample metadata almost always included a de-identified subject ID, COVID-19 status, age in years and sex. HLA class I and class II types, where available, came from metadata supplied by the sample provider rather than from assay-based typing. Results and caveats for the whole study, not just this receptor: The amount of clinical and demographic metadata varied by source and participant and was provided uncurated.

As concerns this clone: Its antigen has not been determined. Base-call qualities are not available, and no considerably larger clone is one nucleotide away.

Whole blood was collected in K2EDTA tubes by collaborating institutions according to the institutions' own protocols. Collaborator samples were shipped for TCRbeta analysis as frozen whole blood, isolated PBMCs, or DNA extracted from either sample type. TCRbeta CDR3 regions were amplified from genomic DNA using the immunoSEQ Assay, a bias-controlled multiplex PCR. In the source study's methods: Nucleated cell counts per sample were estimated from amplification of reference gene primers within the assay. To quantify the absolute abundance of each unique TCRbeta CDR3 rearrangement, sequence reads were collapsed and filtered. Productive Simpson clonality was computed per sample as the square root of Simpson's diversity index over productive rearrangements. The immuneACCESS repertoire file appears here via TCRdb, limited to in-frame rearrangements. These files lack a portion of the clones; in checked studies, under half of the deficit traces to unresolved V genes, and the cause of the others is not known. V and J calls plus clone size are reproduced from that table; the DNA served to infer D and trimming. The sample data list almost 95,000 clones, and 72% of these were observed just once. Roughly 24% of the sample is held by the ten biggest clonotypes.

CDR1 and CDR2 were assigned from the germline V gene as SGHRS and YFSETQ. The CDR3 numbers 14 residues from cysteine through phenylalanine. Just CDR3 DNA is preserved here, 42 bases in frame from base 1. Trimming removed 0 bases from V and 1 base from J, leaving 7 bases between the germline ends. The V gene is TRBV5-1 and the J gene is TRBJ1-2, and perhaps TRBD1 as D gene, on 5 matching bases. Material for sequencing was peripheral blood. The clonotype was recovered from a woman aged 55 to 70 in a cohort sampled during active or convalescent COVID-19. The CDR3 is CASSLGTLNYGYTF. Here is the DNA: TGCGCCAGCAGCTTGGGGACACTTAACTATGGCTACACCTTC.